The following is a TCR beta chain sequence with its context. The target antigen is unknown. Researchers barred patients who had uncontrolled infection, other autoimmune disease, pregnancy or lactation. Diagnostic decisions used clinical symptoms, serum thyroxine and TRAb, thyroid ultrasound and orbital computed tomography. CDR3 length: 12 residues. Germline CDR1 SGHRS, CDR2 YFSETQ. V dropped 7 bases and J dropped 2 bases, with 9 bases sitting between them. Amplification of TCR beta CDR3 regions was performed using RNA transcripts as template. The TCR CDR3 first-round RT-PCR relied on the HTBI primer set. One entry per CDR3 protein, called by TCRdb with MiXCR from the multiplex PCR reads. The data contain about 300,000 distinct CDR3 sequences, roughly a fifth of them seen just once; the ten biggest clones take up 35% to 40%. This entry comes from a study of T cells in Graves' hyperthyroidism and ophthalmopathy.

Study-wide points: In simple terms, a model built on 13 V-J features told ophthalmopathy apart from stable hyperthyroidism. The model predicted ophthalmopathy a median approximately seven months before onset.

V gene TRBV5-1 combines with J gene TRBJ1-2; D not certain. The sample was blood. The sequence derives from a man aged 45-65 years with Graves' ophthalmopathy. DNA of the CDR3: TGCGCCAGCCGGAACACGAACTATGGCTACACCTTC. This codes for CASRNTNYGYTF.